This T cell receptor (beta chain) came from a study of blood T cell repertoires in COVID-19. On the study more broadly: Specimens from acute and convalescent COVID-19 originated in the United States, Italy and Spain. The analysed material was cDNA or gDNA that came from T cells, B-cell-depleted T cells, or PBMCs.

The authors' processing: Amplification of reference gene primers was used by the study to estimate nucleated cell counts. Measured with immunoSEQ multiplex PCR; TCRdb has only the in-frame clones, and not every one. V, J and clone size are taken as reported in that table, and D and trimming were inferred from the DNA itself. Among some 330,000 clones, 65% to 90% were seen once, and the ten largest hold about 4.1%. Germline loops: CDR1 MGHRA, CDR2 YSYEKL. CDR3 length equals 15 residues. V shed 1 base and J 4 bases; nucleotides not matched to a gene: 1. Self-reported history from a screening survey and questionnaire set each donor's cohort.

This chain connects TRBV4-1 to TRBJ2-2, with 9 bases that match TRBD1. This TCR came from a man aged 25 to 40 who had recovered from COVID-19. The sequenced sample consisted of PBMCs or T cells enriched from blood (not recorded which). CDR3: CASSQGTGATGELFF. The CDR3 region has the DNA TGCGCCAGCAGCCAAGGGACAGGGGCCACCGGGGAGCTGTTTTTT.